The 30 T cell receptor beta chains given below trace back to one sample, sequenced in a study of blood T cell repertoires in COVID-19. TCRdb's table, derived via immunoSEQ multiplex PCR, lists solely in-frame clones and lacks some. Here the sample spans 340,000 or so clones, just over 85% being singletons. Sequencing was performed on PBMCs or T cells enriched from blood (not recorded which). These receptors all stem from a woman in her forties with acute COVID-19.

The V gene is TRBV5-4, the J gene TRBJ1-3; 8 nucleotides match TRBD1. In germline, CDR1 is SGHNT, CDR2 YYREEE (reference sequence). With 0 bases clipped from V and 8 bases from J, the junction kept 4 bases outside the gene matches. This CDR3 spans 14 amino acids. The CDR3 coding sequence is TGTGCCAGCAGCTTGGACAGGGGGGAGTACACCATATATTTT. Its translation is CASSLDRGEYTIYF.

The chain has TRBV5-1 and TRBJ2-1, with 13 nucleotides matching TRBD2. Per germline, CDR1 SGHRS and CDR2 YFSETQ. Unmatched junction bases numbered 7, after V lost 4 bases and J lost 3 bases. This CDR3 has 17 amino acids. CDR3 coding DNA: TGCGCCAGCAGCACCGGACTAGCGGGAGAGCACTACAATGAGCAGTTCTTC. It translates to CASSTGLAGEHYNEQFF.

The CDR3 DNA follows: TGTGCCAGCAGCCTGGACGGACTAGCGGTCCCGGGGGCCCAGTACTTC. Encoded protein: CASSLDGLAVPGAQYF. The gene calls are TRBV6-2 or TRBV6-3 and TRBJ2-5; 10 nucleotides align to TRBD2. CDR3 length equals 16 residues. In germline, CDR1 is MNHEY, CDR2 SVGEGT. V dropped 6 bases and J dropped 9; count of bases not matched to a gene: 16.

The chain has TRBV6-5 and TRBJ1-6, with 11 positions matching TRBD1. The length of the CDR3 is 16 residues. V gave up 0 bases and J gave up 9 bases; unmatched junction bases: 4. Germline-derived CDR1 and CDR2 are MNHEY and SVGAGI. The CDR3 here is CASSYSSDRGLSPLHF. CDR3 sequence (DNA): TGTGCCAGCAGTTACTCGTCGGACAGGGGGCTTTCACCCCTCCACTTT.

The V gene is TRBV5-6, the J gene TRBJ2-7, with D possibly matching TRBD1 (6 bases). The V end lost 5 bases, the J end lost 0 bases, and 24 bases lay between the germline ends. Germline CDR1 reads SGHDT; CDR2 reads YYEEEE. The CDR3 covers 18 residues. The CDR3, as DNA: TGTGCCAGCAGTACACAGGGAATGTGGATATCGGGCTCCTACGAGCAGTACTTC. Translated, it gives CASSTQGMWISGSYEQYF.

The chain recombines TRBV11-2 with TRBJ2-4; 13 bases line up with TRBD2. This CDR3 spans 19 amino acids. Trimming cost V 3 bases and J 0 bases; bases outside gene matches: 8. CDR1 SGHAT and CDR2 FQNNGV come from the germline V gene. CDR3 bases: TGTGCCAGCAGCTTTATTGGGACTAGCGGGGATATAGCCAAAAACATTCAGTACTTC. Protein product: CASSFIGTSGDIAKNIQYF.

CDR3 coding DNA: TGTGCCAGCAGCCCAGGGCTCCCTCCGAACAATGAGCAGTTCTTC. The encoded protein is CASSPGLPPNNEQFF. The rearrangement links TRBV7-2 to TRBJ2-1; TRBD1 might be the D (5 bases). V was clipped by 5 bases and J by 5 bases, with 16 bases between them. Germline V gene lookup returns CDR1 SGHTA and CDR2 FQGNSA. This CDR3 is 15 amino acids long.

The table lists this clone with a few counts. V and J are TRBV19 and TRBJ1-5; 9 positions agree with TRBD1. This CDR3 has 16 amino acids. Germline V gene lookup returns CDR1 LNHDA and CDR2 SQIVND (reference sequence). The trim removed 3 bases at V and 4 bases at J, leaving 7 bases unmatched. The chain's CDR3 is CASSIDWTGENQPQHF. The CDR3 DNA sequence: TGTGCCAGTAGTATCGATTGGACAGGGGAAAATCAGCCCCAGCATTTT.

This chain's CDR3 is CASSLVSGGKTGELFF. The CDR3 DNA reads as TGCGCCAGCAGCCTGGTGTCGGGGGGAAAAACCGGGGAGCTGTTTTTT. The chain links TRBV5-1 to TRBJ2-2; 7 bases align to TRBD2. With V trimmed by 4 bases and J by 5 bases, 11 bases remained unmatched. This CDR3 comprises 16 residues. CDR1 and CDR2 (germline): SGHRS, YFSETQ.

The chain combines TRBV4-2 with TRBJ1-6, with D perhaps matching TRBD1 (6 bases). The CDR3 sequence is 14 residues long. Trimming removed 3 bases from V and 7 bases from J, with 10 bases in between. Germline loops: CDR1 LGHNA, CDR2 YNFKEQ. The CDR3 DNA is TGTGCCAGCAGCCAGATCAGGGGAAATTCACCCCTCCACTTT. Amino acid sequence: CASSQIRGNSPLHF.

This chain joins TRBV18 and TRBJ2-7; TRBD2 matches at 10 bases. With 4 bases clipped from V and 5 bases from J, the junction kept 5 bases outside the gene matches. Germline assignment: CDR1 KGHSH and CDR2 LQKENI. CDR3 length: 14 amino acids. The CDR3 is CASSLAGGRHEQYF. In DNA, the CDR3 is TGTGCCAGCTCACTAGCGGGAGGAAGGCACGAGCAGTACTTC.

The V gene is TRBV13, the J gene TRBJ2-7; D unresolved. The CDR3 loop spans 16 amino acids. The germline V gene has CDR1 PRHDT and CDR2 FYEKMQ (reference sequence). V lost 2 bases, J lost 5 bases, and 19 bases lay in between. The CDR3 region is CASSLWVEDFGHEQYF. The CDR3 region has the DNA TGTGCCAGCAGCTTATGGGTCGAAGACTTCGGCCACGAGCAGTACTTC.

The chain is built from TRBV18 and TRBJ1-1; 7 nucleotides align to TRBD1. The CDR3 is 14 amino acids. V dropped 5 bases and J dropped 2; count of bases not matched to a gene: 5. Looked up from germline, CDR1 is KGHSH and CDR2 is LQKENI. The CDR3 region is CASSTGVANTEAFF. DNA for the CDR3: TGTGCCAGCTCAACAGGGGTTGCCAACACTGAAGCTTTCTTT.

This clone appeared a few times. The chain is built from TRBV2 and TRBJ2-1; tentatively, D is TRBD1 (5 bases). In germline, CDR1 is SNHLY, CDR2 FYNNEI. This CDR3 spans 16 amino acids. Trimming left V 7 bases short and J 1 base short, with 17 bases between. For the CDR3, the DNA is TGTGCCAGCAACCACCAAGGGGTAGGGTCCTACAATGAGCAGTTCTTC. It specifies CASNHQGVGSYNEQFF.

The chain employs TRBV18 and TRBJ2-1; 8 bases are a match to TRBD2. CDR1 is KGHSH, CDR2 LQKENI, per germline. The V gene end was trimmed by 1 base and the J gene end by 3 bases; junction bases not matched to a gene: 5. The CDR3 is made up of 16 amino acids. CDR3 in amino acids: CASSPLILADYNEQFF. CDR3 DNA sequence: TGTGCCAGCTCACCACTGATACTAGCGGACTACAATGAGCAGTTCTTC.

This clone was recorded a few times. The rearrangement links TRBV5-5 to TRBJ1-3; tentatively, D is TRBD1 (6 bases). CDR1 SGHKS and CDR2 YYEKEE come from the germline V gene (reference sequence). V dropped 5 bases and J dropped 7 bases, with 16 bases sitting between them. The CDR3 is 14 amino acids. CDR3 bases: TGTGCCAGCAGGCCTCTCGGGGGGCCGAACACCATATATTTT. Translation: CASRPLGGPNTIYF. Variable domain in full (rest from reference TRBV5-5 and TRBJ1-3): DAGVTQSPTHLIKTRGQQVTLRCSPISGHKSVSWYQQVLGQGPQFIFQYYEKEERGRGNFPDRFSARQFPNYSSELNVNALLLGDSALYLCASRPLGGPNTIYFGEGSWLTVV.

This clone occurred once. This chain uses TRBV19 with TRBJ2-1, with D unresolved. CDR1 and CDR2 from the germline V gene are LNHDA and SQIVND (reference sequence). Trimming took 5 bases from V and 6 from J, leaving 14 bases between them. This CDR3 comprises 14 residues. As DNA, the CDR3 is TGTGCCAGTAGTCCCCGAGACGGGTCCAATGAGCAGTTCTTC. This encodes CASSPRDGSNEQFF.

The gene calls are TRBV11-2 and TRBJ2-1; 12 nucleotides line up with TRBD2. The junction had 15 bases not matched to a gene; V was cut back by 5 bases and J by 10 bases. The CDR3 covers 17 residues. Germline lookup yields CDR1 SGHAT and CDR2 FQNNGV. The CDR3 DNA sequence: TGTGCCAGCAGCCTAGCGACTTCCGGGACTAGCGGGCGAGAGCAGTTCTTC. This translates into CASSLATSGTSGREQFF.

This chain links TRBV6-2 or TRBV6-3 with TRBJ2-5, with 9 bases identical to TRBD1. The CDR3 consists of 15 residues. CDR1 MNHEY and CDR2 SVGEGT come from the germline V gene. Trimming at V came to 5 bases and at J to 0 bases, leaving 4 bases not matched to a gene. CDR3 coding DNA: TGTGCCAGCAGTCCCGGGACAGGGAACCAAGAGACCCAGTACTTC. Translated, it gives CASSPGTGNQETQYF.

The chain carries TRBV27 and TRBJ1-1, with no clear D. The CDR3 totals 15 residues. Germline CDR1 MNHEY, CDR2 SMNVEV (reference sequence). V shed 10 bases and J shed 5 bases, with 23 bases lying between them. For the CDR3, the DNA is TGTGCCACCCAAGAATGGCGGGTAGGTTTTACTGAAGCTTTCTTT. This gives the protein CATQEWRVGFTEAFF.

The V call is TRBV11-2, the J call TRBJ2-7, with D possibly TRBD2 on 5 matching bases. The CDR3 length is 14 residues. Germline lookup yields CDR1 SGHAT and CDR2 FQNNGV. The V and J ends lost 2 bases and 4 bases respectively, with 12 bases between them. The CDR3 coding sequence is TGTGCCAGCAGCTTATTGGCTCGGGATTACGAGCAGTACTTC. Protein: CASSLLARDYEQYF. The full variable domain, with the rest looked up from reference TRBV11-2 and TRBJ2-7, is EAGVAQSPRYKIIEKRQSVAFWCNPISGHATLYWYQQILGQGPKLLIQFQNNGVVDDSQLPKDRFSAERLKGVDSTLKIQPAKLEDSAVYLCASSLLARDYEQYFGPGTRLTVT.

The genes are TRBV3-1 (or the pseudogene TRBV3-2) and TRBJ2-1; 10 bases agree with TRBD2. The V segment lost 3 bases and the J segment 12 bases; nucleotides outside the gene matches: 8. CDR1 is LGHDT, CDR2 YNNKEL, per germline (reference sequence). This CDR3 has 14 amino acids. Here the CDR3 DNA reads TGTGCCAGCAGCCAGGCTAGCGGGAGTTCTGTGCAGTTCTTC. Translating it yields CASSQASGSSVQFF.

The genes are TRBV13 and TRBJ1-2; D might be TRBD1 (5 bases). Germline CDR1 PRHDT, CDR2 FYEKMQ (reference sequence). This CDR3 is 16 amino acids long. The V and J ends lost 4 bases and 4 bases respectively, with 19 bases between them. The CDR3 is CASSSYSQGQGYGYTF. CDR3 sequence (DNA): TGTGCCAGCAGCTCCTACTCACAAGGGCAGGGCTATGGCTACACCTTC.

The rearrangement joins TRBV6-5 to TRBJ2-1; the match to TRBD2 covers 10 bases. This CDR3 spans 16 amino acids. Germline V gives CDR1 MNHEY, CDR2 SVGAGI. V gave up 4 bases and J gave up 7 bases; unmatched junction bases: 10. Here the CDR3 reads CASSFHRGLANNEQFF. The CDR3 nucleotides are TGTGCCAGCAGTTTCCACCGGGGACTAGCGAATAATGAGCAGTTCTTC.

This chain uses TRBV4-2 with TRBJ2-3, with 14 positions matching TRBD2. Germline CDR1 is LGHNA and CDR2 is YNFKEQ. The CDR3 contains 16 residues. Trimming took 1 base from V and 4 from J; bases not matched to a gene: 1. CDR3 coding DNA: TGTGCCAGCAGCCAAGGACTAGCGGGGGGGCCAGATACGCAGTATTTT. This gives the protein CASSQGLAGGPDTQYF.

The chain carries TRBV3-1 (or the pseudogene TRBV3-2) and TRBJ1-2; D is undetermined. CDR1 and CDR2 from the germline V gene are LGHDT and YNNKEL (reference sequence). V was cut by 4 bases and J by 2 bases, with 8 bases left in between. The CDR3 totals 13 residues. CDR3 loop: CASSRVLNYGYTF. In nucleotides, the CDR3 is TGTGCCAGCAGCCGAGTCCTCAACTATGGCTACACCTTC.

The rearrangement links TRBV6-6 to TRBJ2-1; 10 nucleotides match TRBD2. Germline V gene lookup returns CDR1 MNHNY and CDR2 SVGAGI (reference sequence). The CDR3 loop spans 24 amino acids. Trimming took 5 bases from V and 8 from J; bases not matched to a gene: 36. CDR3: CASSLSSTLVGLISGRTRGDEQFF. DNA for the CDR3: TGTGCCAGCAGTCTCTCTTCAACATTAGTAGGCCTAATTAGCGGGAGGACCCGGGGGGATGAGCAGTTCTTC.

The CDR3 DNA sequence: TGTGCCAGCAGCTTATCGGGACAGGGATATCAGCCCCAGCATTTT. Its protein is CASSLSGQGYQPQHF. This chain connects TRBV7-9 to TRBJ1-5; 9 nucleotides line up with TRBD1. This CDR3 region has 15 residues. Germline V gives CDR1 SEHNR, CDR2 FQNEAQ (reference sequence). Trimming took 2 bases from V and 5 from J; bases not matched to a gene: 4.

The chain combines TRBV28 with TRBJ1-4; the D is unclear. V was shortened by 6 bases and J by 4 bases, with 12 bases between the two germline ends. Germline lookup yields CDR1 MDHEN and CDR2 SYDVKM. This CDR3 contains 14 residues. CDR3 in DNA: TGTGCCAGCAGCCTAGACGGGTATAATGAAAAACTGTTTTTT. Its translation is CASSLDGYNEKLFF.

The chain links TRBV19 to TRBJ2-3, with D maybe TRBD2 (6 bases). From germline, CDR1 is LNHDA and CDR2 SQIVND (reference sequence). CDR3 length: 14 residues. The V end was cut by 6 bases, the J end by 4 bases, with 14 bases between. The CDR3 loop reads CASRREWGSDTQYF. CDR3 bases: TGTGCCAGTAGACGGGAGTGGGGTTCAGATACGCAGTATTTT.